Shown below are 20 T cell receptor beta chains from a single sample sequenced in a study of T cells in Graves' hyperthyroidism and ophthalmopathy. Researchers amplified the TCR beta CDR3 regions from RNA transcripts. RT-PCR in the first round (using the HTBI primer set) targeted the TCR CDR3. TCRdb re-analysed the multiplex PCR reads in MiXCR, keeping a single row per CDR3 protein. The sample lists more than 450,000 distinct CDR3 sequences; about 20% were seen once. Input material: blood. The receptors stem from a man aged 35-49 years with Graves' ophthalmopathy.

At least ten counts were recorded for this clonotype. The V call is TRBV12-3 or TRBV12-4, the J call TRBJ2-7; a weak D match, TRBD1 (5 bases). The CDR3 has 14 amino acids. V was pared by 8 bases and J by 0 bases, with 14 bases between. The CDR3 sequence: CASSRVGNSYEQYF. The CDR3 DNA follows: TGTGCCAGCTCCAGGGTAGGGAACTCCTACGAGCAGTACTTC.

The chain joins TRBV6-6 to TRBJ2-5; 9 bases are a match to TRBD1. The germline gives CDR1 MNHNY, CDR2 SVGAGI (reference sequence). Trimming removed 0 bases from V and 5 bases from J; junction bases left unmatched: 4. This CDR3 comprises 15 residues. CDR3 DNA: TGTGCCAGCAGTTACTCGACAGGGGGGAGGGAGACCCAGTACTTC. Encoded protein: CASSYSTGGRETQYF.

The rearrangement uses TRBV30 and TRBJ2-7, with 9 bases that match TRBD1. This CDR3 spans 11 amino acids. The V and J ends lost 8 bases and 3 bases, in that order; junction bases with no gene match: 2. Germline CDR1 is GTSNPN and CDR2 is SVGIG (reference sequence). In DNA form, the CDR3 reads TGTGCCGGGACAGGGAGCTACGAGCAGTACTTC. This gives the protein CAGTGSYEQYF.

The genes are TRBV9 and TRBJ2-2; no clear D. V was clipped by 6 bases and J by 0 bases, with 12 bases between them. Looked up from germline, CDR1 is SGDLS and CDR2 is YYNGEE. The length of the CDR3 is 15 residues. The CDR3 is CASTQSPSNTGELFF. As DNA, the CDR3 is TGTGCCAGCACCCAAAGCCCTTCGAACACCGGGGAGCTGTTTTTT.

The table lists this clonotype with a few counts. A read error is possible here, since a much larger clone lies one base away. The chain recombines TRBV6-1 with TRBJ1-2; D call uncertain. Trimming removed 4 bases from V and 4 bases from J, with 4 bases in between. The CDR3 totals 11 residues. Germline loops: CDR1 MNHNS, CDR2 SASEGT. The CDR3 protein is CASSGSYGYTF. The CDR3 coding sequence is TGTGCCAGCAGTGGCAGCTATGGCTACACCTTC.

This clonotype was seen many times. The rearrangement links TRBV20-1 to TRBJ2-1, with 9 bases lining up with TRBD2. The V gene end was trimmed by 6 bases and the J gene end by 6 bases; junction bases not matched to a gene: 12. Germline V gene data show CDR1 as DFQATT and CDR2 as SNEGSKA (reference sequence). The CDR3 sequence is 15 residues long. Here the CDR3 DNA reads TGCAGTGCCTCCCGGGGGCGGGGGGGGGGCAATGAGCAGTTCTTC. It specifies CSASRGRGGGNEQFF.

The table lists this clonotype with a few counts. V is TRBV12-5 and J is TRBJ2-5; 8 positions agree with TRBD2. V lost 6 bases to trimming and J lost 1 base; unmatched junction nucleotides: 4. CDR1 and CDR2 (germline): LGHNT, FRNRAP. The CDR3 length is 14 residues. The CDR3 DNA reads as TGTGCTAGTGGCCTCGGGGGGGCCCAAGAGACCCAGTACTTC. Its translation: CASGLGGAQETQYF.

The V and J genes are TRBV11-2 and TRBJ2-7, with 14 bases fitting TRBD2. V shed 8 bases and J 4 bases; nucleotides not matched to a gene: 22. CDR1 SGHAT and CDR2 FQNNGV come from the germline V gene. This CDR3 is 20 amino acids long. In DNA, the CDR3 is TGTGCCAGCGGATACCCCCCTACCGGGACTAGCGGGAGAGCCCAGTACGAGCAGTACTTC. This codes for CASGYPPTGTSGRAQYEQYF.

The rearrangement uses TRBV6-5 and TRBJ2-1; tentative D call: TRBD2 (5 bases). Trimming removed 4 bases at V and 5 bases at J, with 12 bases between. CDR1 is MNHEY, CDR2 SVGAGI, per germline. The CDR3 has 14 amino acids. CDR3 region: CASSSPYGDNEQFF. The CDR3 nucleotides read TGTGCCAGCAGTTCCCCTTACGGGGACAATGAGCAGTTCTTC.

Turning to this clonotype: A much larger clone lies a single base off, so this may be a read error. The rearrangement joins TRBV28 to TRBJ2-7, with D perhaps TRBD1 or TRBD2 (5 bases each). Trimming shortened V by 3 bases and J by 5 bases, and 14 bases separated the two germline ends. This CDR3 contains 14 residues. Per germline, CDR1 MDHEN and CDR2 SYDVKM. This chain's CDR3 is CASSFRGSINEQYF. CDR3 in DNA: TGTGCCAGCAGTTTCCGGGGCAGTATAAACGAGCAGTACTTC.

This clonotype was seen ten or more times. The rearrangement uses TRBV28 and TRBJ2-7; D gene unclear. Deletions cut 10 bases from V and 1 base from J, with 14 bases between. Per the germline V gene, CDR1 is MDHEN and CDR2 is SYDVKM. The CDR3 loop spans 13 amino acids. In DNA form, the CDR3 reads TGTGCCACCCTCCCCCCCTCATCCTACGAGCAGTACTTC. Its translation is CATLPPSSYEQYF.

This clonotype was observed many times. This rearrangement joins TRBV5-1 to TRBJ1-1, with TRBD1 matching over 8 bases. The CDR3 runs to 16 residues. With V trimmed by 4 bases and J by 1 base, 9 bases remained unmatched. The germline CDR1 and CDR2 sequences are SGHRS and YFSETQ. CDR3 sequence (DNA): TGCGCCAGCAGCCCCGGACAGGGTAGAGCGAACACTGAAGCTTTCTTT. This codes for CASSPGQGRANTEAFF.

CDR3 bases: TGTGCCAGCAGCGGAGAACCGGGGCGGGGGTCCTACAATGAGCAGTTCTTC. Translation gives CASSGEPGRGSYNEQFF. J is TRBJ2-1 and V is TRBV9; 7 nucleotides agree with TRBD2. In germline, CDR1 is SGDLS, CDR2 YYNGEE. The junction had 10 bases not matched to a gene; V was cut back by 3 bases and J by 1 base. The CDR3 runs 17 residues.

The V and J genes are TRBV27 and TRBJ1-1; D perhaps matches TRBD1 (5 bases). The CDR3 is made up of 14 amino acids. The germline gives CDR1 MNHEY, CDR2 SMNVEV (reference sequence). Trimming stripped 2 bases from V and 5 bases from J, with 12 bases between. CDR3 bases: TGTGCCAGCAGTTTAATGGGGGGTGTAACTGAAGCTTTCTTT. Protein: CASSLMGGVTEAFF.

The sample holds a few counts of this clonotype. The V gene is TRBV11-2, the J gene TRBJ1-4; weak D call: TRBD1 (5 bases). The V end lost 1 base, the J end lost 3 bases, and 9 bases lay between the germline ends. Germline CDR1 SGHAT, CDR2 FQNNGV. This CDR3 comprises 15 residues. The CDR3 sequence is CASSLGRGPNEKLFF. The CDR3 DNA reads TGTGCCAGCAGCTTAGGCCGGGGACCTAATGAAAAACTGTTTTTT.

The V and J genes are TRBV5-6 and TRBJ2-7, with TRBD2 matching 11 bases. This CDR3 region has 14 residues. CDR1 and CDR2 (germline): SGHDT, YYEEEE. With V trimmed by 7 bases and J by 6 bases, 9 bases remained unmatched. As DNA, the CDR3 is TGTGCCAGCCGGGGGACTAGCGGACTACTCGAGCAGTACTTC. This translates into CASRGTSGLLEQYF.

This clonotype was counted many times. This rearrangement joins TRBV2 to TRBJ2-5; D not certain. V shed 6 bases and J shed 4 bases, with 3 bases lying between them. Germline lookup yields CDR1 SNHLY and CDR2 FYNNEI. The CDR3 is 10 amino acids. DNA of the CDR3: TGTGCCAGCAGGGGAGAGACCCAGTACTTC. Translating it yields CASRGETQYF.

This clonotype was observed many times. The chain is built from TRBV7-9 and TRBJ2-5; possible D gene TRBD2, 5 bases. Germline loops: CDR1 SEHNR, CDR2 FQNEAQ (reference sequence). V shed 5 bases and J shed 0 bases, with 10 bases lying between them. CDR3 length: 14 amino acids. The CDR3 loop reads CASSQRAYQETQYF. As DNA, the CDR3 is TGTGCCAGCAGCCAGAGGGCCTACCAAGAGACCCAGTACTTC.

This sequence joins TRBV7-9 and TRBJ1-1, with 8 bases matching TRBD1. There are 13 residues in the CDR3. The germline gives CDR1 SEHNR, CDR2 FQNEAQ (reference sequence). V was pared by 7 bases and J by 2 bases, with 3 bases of the junction left unmatched. The CDR3 DNA reads as TGTGCCAGCAACGGACAGGGAAACACTGAAGCTTTCTTT. This encodes CASNGQGNTEAFF.

The chain carries TRBV12-3 or TRBV12-4 and TRBJ2-5; D uncertain. V was clipped by 2 bases and J by 11 bases, with 9 bases between them. This CDR3 has 11 amino acids. CDR3 in DNA: TGTGCCAGCAGTTTATTTGGGTATCAGTACTTC. Translating it yields CASSLFGYQYF.